The present entry profiles one T cell receptor beta chain with its context. This sample was included in a study of blood T cell repertoires in COVID-19. Sequencing used immunoSEQ multiplex PCR; TCRdb keeps in-frame clones, though not all of them. The sample holds approximately 270,000 clones, approximately 90% seen once. The CDR3 consists of 15 residues. Germline CDR1 is SGHKS and CDR2 is YYEKEE (reference sequence). V lost 0 bases and J lost 2; bases outside the gene matches: 4. Recruits, aged 18 to 89 years, lived in 25 or so US areas. The chain has TRBV5-5 and TRBJ1-2; TRBD1 aligns across 7 bases. This clonotype was obtained from a man aged 40-55 years who had been exposed to COVID-19. Sequenced input: PBMCs or T cells enriched from blood (not recorded which). The CDR3, as DNA: TGTGCCAGCAGCTTGGAGGGGACAGTGAACTATGGCTACACCTTC. This gives the protein CASSLEGTVNYGYTF.